The 22 T cell receptor beta chains in this list originate from one sample, sequenced in a study of shared clonotypes between healthy human individuals. Assay used: immunoSEQ multiplex PCR; TCRdb lists only in-frame clones, some missing. Of 190,000 or so clones in the sample, 65% to 70% were seen once. The sequenced material came from memory CD4+ T cells sorted from blood. Documented subset: CD45RA-negative fraction. The source of these receptors is a man aged 30 to 45 in good health.

This clone was detected a few times. The chain couples TRBV5-5 to TRBJ2-7; TRBD1 agrees at 7 bases. This CDR3 has 15 amino acids. The ends lost 0 bases at V and 2 bases at J; junction bases unmatched: 5. Germline V gives CDR1 SGHKS, CDR2 YYEKEE (reference sequence). CDR3 sequence (DNA): TGTGCCAGCAGCTTGGGACAGGGCCCTACCTACGAGCAGTACTTC. It is translated as CASSLGQGPTYEQYF.

CDR3 coding DNA: TGTGCCAGCAGCCAAGACAGTAACACTGAAGCTTTCTTT. This gives the protein CASSQDSNTEAFF. This rearrangement joins TRBV14 to TRBJ1-1; no firm D call. CDR3 length: 13 residues. Germline CDR1 and CDR2: SGHDN and FVKESK. Trimming shortened V by 0 bases and J by 2 bases, and 4 bases separated the two germline ends.

The CDR3 sequence is CASGREEYADTQYF. The CDR3, as DNA: TGTGCCAGCGGACGGGAGGAGTACGCAGATACGCAGTATTTT. The chain couples TRBV6-1 to TRBJ2-3; 7 bases line up with TRBD2. J lost 4 bases, V lost 8 bases, and 9 bases had no gene match. This CDR3 region has 14 residues. In germline, CDR1 is MNHNS, CDR2 SASEGT.

This clone was observed a single time. This chain links TRBV2 with TRBJ2-6, with D tentatively TRBD1 or TRBD2 (5 bases each). V lost 4 bases and J 6 bases, leaving 22 bases between the germline ends. CDR3 length: 18 residues. Germline-derived CDR1 and CDR2 are SNHLY and FYNNEI. Written as DNA, the CDR3 is TGTGCCAGCAGTGTCTTTGGGGACGGCTCTCTGAAGGCCAACGTCCTGACTTTC. It yields the protein CASSVFGDGSLKANVLTF. Full variable domain (outside the CDR3, taken from reference TRBV2 and TRBJ2-6): EPEVTQTPSHQVTQMGQEVILRCVPISNHLYFYWYRQILGQKVEFLVSFYNNEISEKSEIFDDQFSVERPDGSNFTLKIRSTKLEDSAMYFCASSVFGDGSLKANVLTFGAGSRLTVL.

The V gene is TRBV7-9, the J gene TRBJ2-6; D gene uncertain. CDR3 length: 14 residues. Trimming took off 4 bases at V and 6 bases at J, with 10 bases between the two ends. The germline gives CDR1 SEHNR, CDR2 FQNEAQ (reference sequence). The DNA for the CDR3 is TGTGCCAGCAGCTGGATGGGTCTGGCCAACGTCCTGACTTTC. This sequence encodes CASSWMGLANVLTF.

This clone was recorded a few times. The chain carries TRBV7-6 and TRBJ2-1; no clear D gene. V was trimmed by 1 base and J by 7 bases, leaving 5 bases between them. The CDR3 runs to 12 residues. The V gene's germline CDR1 is SGHVS and CDR2 FNYEAQ. CDR3 sequence reads: CASSLVENEQFF. In nucleotides, the CDR3 is TGTGCCAGCAGCTTAGTGGAAAATGAGCAGTTCTTC.

This clone was counted between two and nine times. CDR3 residues: CSALGTEAFF. For the CDR3, the DNA is TGCAGTGCTCTCGGTACTGAAGCTTTCTTT. The chain couples TRBV20-1 to TRBJ1-1; no reliable D call. CDR3 size: 10 residues. CDR1 and CDR2 (germline): DFQATT, SNEGSKA (reference sequence). V shed 5 bases and J shed 5 bases, with 6 bases lying between them.

CDR3 protein: CASSLEGGGGTDTQYF. CDR3 coding DNA: TGCGCCAGCAGCTTGGAAGGCGGTGGGGGGACAGATACGCAGTATTTT. V is TRBV5-1 and J is TRBJ2-3; possibly TRBD2 for D (6 bases). The germline CDR1 and CDR2 sequences are SGHRS and YFSETQ. Trimming took 0 bases from V and 3 from J, leaving 14 bases between them. The CDR3 is made up of 16 amino acids.

This clone was counted only a few times. The J gene is TRBJ1-5, the V gene TRBV15; unclear D gene. Looked up from germline, CDR1 is LNHNV and CDR2 is YYDKDF (reference sequence). V was clipped by 7 bases and J by 5 bases, with 18 bases between them. CDR3 length equals 15 residues. The CDR3 loop reads CATKHMGYADQPQHF. Here the CDR3 DNA reads TGTGCCACCAAGCATATGGGGTATGCGGATCAGCCCCAGCATTTT.

This clone was observed many times. V is TRBV6-1 and J is TRBJ1-1, with unresolved D. The germline gives CDR1 MNHNS, CDR2 SASEGT. Trimming took 2 bases from V and 1 from J, leaving 5 bases between them. The CDR3 length is 13 residues. Here the CDR3 reads CASSERGNTEAFF. CDR3 in DNA: TGTGCCAGCAGTGAACGGGGGAACACTGAAGCTTTCTTT.

This chain joins TRBV10-3 and TRBJ2-7, with a weak D call TRBD2 (6 bases). V lost 2 bases, J lost 1 base, and 12 bases lay in between. The V gene's germline CDR1 is ENHRY and CDR2 SYGVKD. The CDR3 runs to 15 residues. The CDR3 nucleotides read TGTGCCATCAGTGAGACAGTCGGGGGATCCTACGAGCAGTACTTC. Protein sequence: CAISETVGGSYEQYF.

The chain uses TRBV7-2 and TRBJ2-3, with 15 bases identical to TRBD2. Trimming took 5 bases from V and 5 from J; bases not matched to a gene: 11. CDR1 SGHTA and CDR2 FQGNSA come from the germline V gene. The CDR3 runs 18 residues. The CDR3 region is CASSVGLAGGSWGDTQYF. For the CDR3, the DNA is TGTGCCAGCAGCGTCGGACTAGCGGGAGGGTCTTGGGGAGATACGCAGTATTTT.

This clone was detected only once. The CDR3 nucleotides read TGTGCCAGCAGTTTATTTTACCGGCAGGAGCAGAACGAGCAGTACTTC. Translating it yields CASSLFYRQEQNEQYF. The J gene is TRBJ2-7, the V gene TRBV27; D unresolved. The germline V gene encodes CDR1 MNHEY and CDR2 SMNVEV (reference sequence). The CDR3 runs 16 residues. V lost 1 base, J lost 5 bases, and 18 bases lay in between.

The chain combines TRBV10-1 with TRBJ1-1, with D uncertain. Trimming left V 3 bases short and J 5 bases short, with 13 bases between. Germline loops: CDR1 WNHNN, CDR2 SYGVQD (reference sequence). The CDR3 totals 14 residues. CDR3 residues: CASSETGAGTEAFF. Here the CDR3 DNA reads TGCGCCAGCAGTGAAACGGGTGCGGGGACTGAAGCTTTCTTT.

The V and J genes are TRBV5-1 and TRBJ1-3, with 8 bases lining up with TRBD1. After removal of 0 bases from V and 8 bases from J, the junction contained 4 bases not matched to a gene. The CDR3 runs 14 residues. Germline loops: CDR1 SGHRS, CDR2 YFSETQ. The CDR3 is CASSLGTGYDTIYF. Here the CDR3 DNA reads TGCGCCAGCAGCTTGGGGACAGGGTATGACACCATATATTTT.

The CDR3 bases are TGTGCCAGCAGCGCCTGGGGAGCGGAGAATGAAAAACTGTTTTTT. Amino acids: CASSAWGAENEKLFF. This chain uses TRBV27 with TRBJ1-4; no clear D gene. The CDR3 extends over 15 amino acids. CDR1 and CDR2 (germline): MNHEY, SMNVEV (reference sequence). Trimming shortened V by 6 bases and J by 5 bases, and 16 bases separated the two germline ends.

A single count supports this clone. This chain links TRBV5-5 with TRBJ1-4; D remains unclear. Looked up from germline, CDR1 is SGHKS and CDR2 is YYEKEE (reference sequence). V was shortened by 2 bases and J by 0 bases, with 8 bases between the two germline ends. The CDR3 loop spans 15 amino acids. The CDR3 DNA follows: TGTGCCAGCAGCTTTAGGGCAGCAACTAATGAAAAACTGTTTTTT. Its translation: CASSFRAATNEKLFF.

The rearrangement uses TRBV4-1 and TRBJ2-7; TRBD2 matches at 9 bases. CDR3 length: 16 residues. Germline loops: CDR1 MGHRA, CDR2 YSYEKL. With 0 bases clipped from V and 3 bases from J, the junction kept 6 bases outside the gene matches. The CDR3 sequence: CASSQDQASGIYEQYF. DNA for the CDR3: TGCGCCAGCAGCCAAGATCAAGCTAGCGGGATCTACGAGCAGTACTTC.

This chain joins TRBV25-1 and TRBJ2-5; 11 bases agree with TRBD1. Germline trimming cut 3 bases from V and 5 bases from J; bases unmatched to any gene: 8. Per the germline V gene, CDR1 is MGHDK and CDR2 is SYGVNS. This CDR3 is built from 16 residues. The CDR3 loop is CASSDQGTGGGETQYF. CDR3 nucleotides: TGTGCCAGCAGTGACCAAGGGACAGGGGGTGGTGAGACCCAGTACTTC.

The chain is built from TRBV10-3 and TRBJ1-2; D gene uncertain. The ends were cut back, 0 bases at V and 5 bases at J, with 13 bases in the middle. The CDR3 totals 15 residues. CDR1 is ENHRY, CDR2 SYGVKD, per germline. CDR3 in DNA: TGTGCCATCAGTGAGTCAAGTAACAGCCATTATGGCTACACCTTC. Amino acid sequence: CAISESSNSHYGYTF.

The rearrangement links TRBV30 to TRBJ2-7; 7 bases are a match to TRBD2. The CDR3 extends over 13 amino acids. The germline V gene encodes CDR1 GTSNPN and CDR2 SVGIG (reference sequence). V dropped 5 bases and J dropped 1; count of bases not matched to a gene: 5. Written as DNA, the CDR3 is TGTGCCTGGGGGAGGGTGGAGTCCTACGAGCAGTACTTC. Protein sequence: CAWGRVESYEQYF.

V gene TRBV10-2 combines with J gene TRBJ2-1; either TRBD1 or TRBD2 may fit D (6 bases each). V was trimmed by 6 bases and J by 5 bases, leaving 20 bases between them. This CDR3 is built from 16 residues. Germline CDR1 reads WSHSY; CDR2 reads SAAADI. This chain's CDR3 is CASSGLGGTPHNEQFF. The CDR3 DNA sequence: TGCGCCAGCAGCGGGTTAGGGGGGACACCGCACAATGAGCAGTTCTTC.